A selection of T cell receptor beta chains follows, all from one sample in a study of identifying expanded T cells in peripheral blood. The protocol was immunoSEQ multiplex PCR, while the TCRdb copy is restricted to in-frame clones and leaves out a portion. The sample has about 94,000 clones, 88% seen once. Sequenced input: blood. The source is a person aged 18 to 70 in good health. Each CDR3 is given with its conserved first and last residue. A D gene is named only where the DNA matches it firmly. Not all rows give a size; the values are once, few, many and, for expanded clones, a class.

CASSGPSHDTQYF,TGTGCCAGCAGCGGCCCAAGTCACGATACGCAGTATTTT,NA,TRBJ2-3,13,TRBV7-2,NA
CARGGQFYGYTF,TGTGCCCGGGGGGGACAGTTCTATGGCTACACCTTC,TRBD1,TRBJ1-2,12,TRBV30,NA
CASSVVSGNTYNEQFF,TGTGCCAGCAGCGTAGTTTCCGGAAACACCTACAATGAGCAGTTCTTC,NA,TRBJ2-1,16,TRBV9,NA
CASSLKERTGREQYF,TGTGCCAGCAGTCTGAAAGAACGGACAGGGCGGGAGCAGTACTTC,TRBD1,TRBJ2-7,15,TRBV28,NA
CASRPSGTYEQYF,TGTGCCAGCCGTCCTAGCGGAACCTACGAGCAGTACTTC,TRBD2,TRBJ2-7,13,TRBV6-5,NA
CATTPLAGGIEQYF,TGTGCCACCACGCCTCTAGCGGGAGGGATCGAGCAGTACTTC,TRBD2,TRBJ2-7,14,TRBV15,NA
CASSLAQGLGRTEAFF,TGTGCCAGCAGCTTAGCACAGGGGCTGGGGAGGACTGAAGCTTTCTTT,TRBD1,TRBJ1-1,16,TRBV7-6,once
CAWRRGGYEQYF,TGTGCCTGGAGACGAGGAGGCTACGAGCAGTACTTC,NA,TRBJ2-7,12,TRBV30,NA
CASTNSGQPQHF,TGTGCCAGTACCAACTCTGGTCAGCCCCAGCATTTT,NA,TRBJ1-5,12,TRBV19,NA
CASGSSGGFEETQYF,TGTGCCAGCGGTTCTAGCGGGGGGTTCGAAGAGACCCAGTACTTC,TRBD2,TRBJ2-5,15,TRBV6-1,NA
CASSLVGGDYGYTF,TGTGCCAGCAGCTTAGTAGGCGGCGACTATGGCTACACCTTC,NA,TRBJ1-2,14,TRBV7-2,NA
CASSPTGGYGYTF,TGTGCCAGCAGCCCAACAGGGGGATATGGCTACACCTTC,TRBD1,TRBJ1-2,13,TRBV5-4,NA
CASSLPGTRKIANYGYTF,TGTGCCAGTAGTCTGCCCGGGACAAGGAAAATAGCTAACTATGGCTACACCTTC,NA,TRBJ1-2,18,TRBV19,NA
CASSIRGTTSGNTIYF,TGTGCCAGTAGTATAAGAGGGACAACCTCTGGAAACACCATATATTTT,NA,TRBJ1-3,16,TRBV19,NA
CASSVTSPSYNEQFF,TGTGCCAGCAGCGTAACGTCTCCATCCTACAATGAGCAGTTCTTC,NA,TRBJ2-1,15,TRBV9,NA
CASSQDRNLAGNEQFF,TGCGCCAGCAGCCAAGATAGGAACCTAGCGGGTAATGAGCAGTTCTTC,TRBD2,TRBJ2-1,16,TRBV4-3,NA
CASSPRSGTQNTGELFF,TGTGCCAGCAGCCCAAGGTCCGGGACTCAGAACACCGGGGAGCTGTTTTTT,NA,TRBJ2-2,17,TRBV7-2,NA
CASSLGQGSAVLQPQHF,TGTGCCAGCAGTCTGGGACAGGGCTCTGCGGTTCTTCAGCCCCAGCATTTT,TRBD1,TRBJ1-5,17,TRBV27,NA
CASSARDFQETQYF,TGTGCCAGCAGCGCCCGGGACTTCCAAGAGACCCAGTACTTC,NA,TRBJ2-5,14,TRBV9,once
CASSQGTSGIQETQYF,TGTGCCAGCAGCCAGGGGACTAGCGGGATACAAGAGACCCAGTACTTC,TRBD2,TRBJ2-5,16,TRBV11-1,NA
CASATAGISYNEQFF,TGCGCCAGCGCGACAGCGGGGATCTCCTACAATGAGCAGTTCTTC,TRBD2,TRBJ2-1,15,TRBV5-1,NA
CSGASSSYNEQFF,TGCAGCGGGGCGTCTAGCTCCTACAATGAGCAGTTCTTC,NA,TRBJ2-1,13,TRBV29-1,NA
CASSIKRAGGTDTQYF,TGTGCCAGTAGTATCAAGCGGGCGGGGGGCACAGATACGCAGTATTTT,TRBD2,TRBJ2-3,16,TRBV19,NA
CAWSWTGANTGELFF,TGTGCCTGGAGCTGGACAGGGGCGAACACCGGGGAGCTGTTTTTT,TRBD1,TRBJ2-2,15,TRBV30,once
CASSTTSVAYNEQFF,TGTGCCAGTAGTACGACTAGCGTCGCCTACAATGAGCAGTTCTTC,TRBD2,TRBJ2-1,15,TRBV19,NA
CASRGAHNEQFF,TGTGCCAGTAGAGGGGCCCACAATGAGCAGTTCTTC,NA,TRBJ2-1,12,TRBV19,few
CATSRYKGGLGTEAFF,TGTGCCACCAGCAGGTATAAGGGGGGGCTCGGCACTGAAGCTTTCTTT,NA,TRBJ1-1,16,TRBV15,NA
CASSQGKRGETQYF,TGCGCCAGCAGCCAGGGGAAAAGGGGAGAGACCCAGTACTTC,NA,TRBJ2-5,14,TRBV4-1,NA
CASSLLGTGGYEQYF,TGTGCCAGCAGCCTTCTGGGGACAGGGGGCTACGAGCAGTACTTC,TRBD1,TRBJ2-7,15,TRBV7-2,NA
CASSPPPGKLFF,TGTGCCAGCTCACCGCCACCGGGAAAACTGTTTTTT,NA,TRBJ1-4,12,TRBV18,NA
CASSSGQVETQYF,TGTGCCAGCAGCTCAGGACAGGTAGAGACCCAGTACTTC,TRBD1,TRBJ2-5,13,TRBV7-2,NA
CASSQGTSGSTRGKNIQYF,TGCGCCAGCAGCCAAGGGACTAGCGGGAGTACTCGGGGCAAAAACATTCAGTACTTC,TRBD2,TRBJ2-4,19,TRBV4-1,NA
CASTSNRGNQPQHF,TGTGCCAGTACATCAAACAGGGGGAATCAGCCCCAGCATTTT,TRBD1,TRBJ1-5,14,TRBV19,NA
CASTHPGVDNEQFF,TGTGCCAGCACCCATCCGGGAGTTGACAATGAGCAGTTCTTC,NA,TRBJ2-1,14,TRBV9,NA
CASSRDVDYYEQYF,TGTGCCAGCAGCCGGGACGTGGACTACTACGAGCAGTACTTC,NA,TRBJ2-7,14,TRBV9,NA
CASSVPQMNTEAFF,TGTGCCAGCAGTGTCCCACAGATGAACACTGAAGCTTTCTTT,NA,TRBJ1-1,14,TRBV6-1,once
CASSQEDGDWDEQYF,TGTGCCAGCAGCCAAGAAGACGGGGACTGGGACGAGCAGTACTTC,NA,TRBJ2-7,15,TRBV4-2,NA
CASSARTSGSASSYNEQFF,TGCGCCAGCAGCGCCCGGACTAGCGGGAGTGCGAGCTCCTACAATGAGCAGTTCTTC,TRBD2,TRBJ2-1,19,TRBV5-1,NA